This entry features one T cell receptor (beta chain) sequence. What antigen it recognizes has not been identified. Qualities for individual bases were not recorded, and no much larger clone is one base off. The data were obtained in a study of OX40 agonist ivuxolimab in advanced cancers. About the study as a whole: The costimulatory receptor OX40 (CD134) was targeted by ivuxolimab, a fully human IgG2 agonistic monoclonal antibody. Intravenous ivuxolimab was administered to patients every 2 weeks at six dose levels: 0.01, 0.1, 0.3, 1.5, 3 and 10 mg/kg. Of the approximately 54 dose-escalation patients, hepatocellular carcinoma was present in approximately 20, melanoma in roughly 15, renal cell carcinoma in 9 and head and neck cancer in 9. A male proportion of around 81% and a mean age of roughly 58 years, ranging from 23 to 79, were recorded for the dose-escalation cohort. Prior anti-PD-1, anti-PD-L1 or anti-CTLA-4 therapy was permitted, and 30% to 50% of dose-escalation patients had received checkpoint inhibitors. Partial responses occurred in three dose-escalation patients, of whom one had hepatocellular carcinoma and two had cutaneous melanoma. The point of sequencing TCRbeta in the periphery was to test whether ivuxolimab changed TCR sequence diversity and drove clonal T-cell expansion. The paper reports the monotherapy dose-escalation portion (N of about 51 patients) of the phase I ivuxolimab trial. Overall study outcomes, separate from this receptor: After ivuxolimab, CD8+ T cells had more expanded clones than CD4+ T cells on average. Low levels of normalized T-cell clonal expansion were also seen in some patients who did not respond. The antigen specificity of the peripheral T cells that underwent clonal expansion was not determined. Partial responders in the 0.1-3.0 mg/kg groups had among the lowest normalized peripheral clonal expansion, especially among CD8+ T cells. At doses of 0.1 to 3.0 mg/kg, clonal expansion of both CD4+ and CD8+ blood T cells was observed from baseline to week 6.

To sequence the TCRbeta CDR3 region, genomic DNA was isolated from the sorted cells. TCRbeta CDR3 regions were sequenced using the immunoSEQ Assay. TCRdb obtained this table from immuneACCESS and retained in-frame rearrangements with V and J assigned. These tables miss some clones; where compared with another copy, unresolved V genes account for less than half of the shortfall, and the remainder is unexplained. Present in this sample are 98,000 or so clones, approximately 91% of which were seen just once. Jointly, the top ten make up 0.82% of the sample. V drops 7 bases and J drops 1 base, leaving 16 bases in between. From the cysteine through the phenylalanine, the CDR3 covers 15 amino acids. The retained sequence is limited to the CDR3, 45 bases, with the frame set at the first base. The germline V gene (reference sequence) specifies LNHDA as CDR1 and SQIVND as CDR2. The trial excluded patients who had a history of autoimmune disease or who were on systemic immunosuppression. Peripheral blood for TCR sequencing was collected from all dose cohorts at baseline, on cycle 4 day 1, and on cycle 7 day 1. Samples came from an open-label, multicenter, first-in-human phase I dose-escalation trial of ivuxolimab. Adults with locally advanced or metastatic melanoma, renal cell, hepatocellular, or head and neck squamous cell carcinoma were enrolled in the trial. CD4+ and CD8+ T cells were sorted separately from peripheral blood before TCR sequencing.

The source of this sequence is an adult with an advanced solid tumor such as melanoma, head and neck, liver or kidney cancer. The sample in question was CD4+ or CD8+ T cells sorted from blood, obtained in a trial of the OX40 agonist ivuxolimab. Rearrangement joined TRBV19 to TRBJ1-1; the best D guess is TRBD1, with 5 bases matching. The CDR3 reads as follows: CASTLGTDPNTEAFF. The DNA is as follows: TGTGCCAGTACCCTCGGGACGGACCCGAACACTGAAGCTTTCTTT.